This TCR beta chain derives from a study of CXCR3-negative and CXCR3-positive naive CD8 T cells. The germline V gene has CDR1 SGHVS and CDR2 FNYEAQ. The CDR3 contains 14 residues. On this clonotype: Antigen specificity is unknown.

5' RACE that incorporated UMI labels was used to prepare the TRB cDNA libraries. TCRdb re-called the 5' RACE reads and shows each CDR3 protein once, DNA omitted. The sample data list tens of thousands of distinct CDR3 sequences. Regarding the study as a whole: Diversity proved comparably high across both naive subsets and much lower in memory CD8+ cells.

The chain combines TRBV7-6 with TRBJ2-1; TCRdb's D call of TRBD1 is untestable without DNA. The sample was naive CXCR3- CD8+ T cells from blood. Subset reported: CD45RO-CCR7+CD27+CD95- naive CD8+ T cells lacking CXCR3 (TNR3-). This TCR was sampled from a human donor in good health. Some clones in this sample may be carry-over from other donors' samples. This chain's CDR3 is CASSLWTASEEQFF.